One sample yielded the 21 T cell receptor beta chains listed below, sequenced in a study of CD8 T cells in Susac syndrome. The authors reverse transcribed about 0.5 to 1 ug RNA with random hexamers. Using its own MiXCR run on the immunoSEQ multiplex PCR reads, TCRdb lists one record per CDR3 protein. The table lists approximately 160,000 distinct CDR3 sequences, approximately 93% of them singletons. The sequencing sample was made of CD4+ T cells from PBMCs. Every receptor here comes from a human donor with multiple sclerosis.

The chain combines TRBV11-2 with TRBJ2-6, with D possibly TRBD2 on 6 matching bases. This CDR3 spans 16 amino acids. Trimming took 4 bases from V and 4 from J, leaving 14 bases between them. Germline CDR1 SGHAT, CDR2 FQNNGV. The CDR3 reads CASSSGLLGGANVLTF. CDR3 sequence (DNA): TGTGCCAGCAGCTCGGGACTCTTGGGGGGGGCCAACGTCCTGACTTTC. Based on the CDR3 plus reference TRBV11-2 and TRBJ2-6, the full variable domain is EAGVAQSPRYKIIEKRQSVAFWCNPISGHATLYWYQQILGQGPKLLIQFQNNGVVDDSQLPKDRFSAERLKGVDSTLKIQPAKLEDSAVYLCASSSGLLGGANVLTFGAGSRLTVL.

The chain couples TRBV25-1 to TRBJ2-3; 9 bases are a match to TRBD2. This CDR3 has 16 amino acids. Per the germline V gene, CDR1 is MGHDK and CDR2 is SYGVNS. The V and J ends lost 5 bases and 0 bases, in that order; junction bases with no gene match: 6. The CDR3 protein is CASSPPLAGSTDTQYF. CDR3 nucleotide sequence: TGTGCCAGCAGTCCCCCTCTAGCGGGAAGCACAGATACGCAGTATTTT.

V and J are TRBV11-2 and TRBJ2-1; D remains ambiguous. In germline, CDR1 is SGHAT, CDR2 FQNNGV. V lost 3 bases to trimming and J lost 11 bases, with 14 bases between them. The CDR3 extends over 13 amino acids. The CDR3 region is CASSFDSNVKQFF. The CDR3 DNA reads TGTGCCAGCAGCTTCGATTCTAACGTAAAGCAGTTCTTC. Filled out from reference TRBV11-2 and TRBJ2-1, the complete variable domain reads EAGVAQSPRYKIIEKRQSVAFWCNPISGHATLYWYQQILGQGPKLLIQFQNNGVVDDSQLPKDRFSAERLKGVDSTLKIQPAKLEDSAVYLCASSFDSNVKQFFGPGTRLTVL.

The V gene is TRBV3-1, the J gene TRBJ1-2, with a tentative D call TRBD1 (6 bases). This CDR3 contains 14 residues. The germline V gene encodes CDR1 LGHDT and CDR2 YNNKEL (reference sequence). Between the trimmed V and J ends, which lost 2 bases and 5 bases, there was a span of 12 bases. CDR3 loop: CASSQTQGAYGYTF. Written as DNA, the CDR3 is TGTGCCAGCAGCCAAACACAGGGCGCATATGGCTACACCTTC.

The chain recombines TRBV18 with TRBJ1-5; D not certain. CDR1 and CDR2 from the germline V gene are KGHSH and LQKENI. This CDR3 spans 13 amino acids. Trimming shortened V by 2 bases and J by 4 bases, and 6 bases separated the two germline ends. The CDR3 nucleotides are TGTGCCAGCTCACCAGGTCAAAATCAGCCCCAGCATTTT. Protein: CASSPGQNQPQHF.

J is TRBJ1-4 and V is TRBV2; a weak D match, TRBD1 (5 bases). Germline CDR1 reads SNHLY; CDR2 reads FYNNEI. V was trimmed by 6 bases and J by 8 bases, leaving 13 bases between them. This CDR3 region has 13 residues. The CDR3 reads CASRRGEGEKLFF. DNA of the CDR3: TGTGCCAGCAGGAGGGGAGAAGGCGAAAAACTGTTTTTT.

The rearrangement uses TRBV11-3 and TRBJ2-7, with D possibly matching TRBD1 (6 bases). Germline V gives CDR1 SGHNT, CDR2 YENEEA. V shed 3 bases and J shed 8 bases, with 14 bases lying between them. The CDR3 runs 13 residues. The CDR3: CASSLGQGFQQYF. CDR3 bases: TGTGCCAGCAGCTTGGGCCAGGGGTTCCAGCAGTACTTC. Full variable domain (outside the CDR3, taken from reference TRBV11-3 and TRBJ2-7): EAGVVQSPRYKIIEKKQPVAFWCNPISGHNTLYWYLQNLGQGPELLIRYENEEAVDDSQLPKDRFSAERLKGVDSTLKIQPAELGDSAVYLCASSLGQGFQQYFGPGTRLTVT.

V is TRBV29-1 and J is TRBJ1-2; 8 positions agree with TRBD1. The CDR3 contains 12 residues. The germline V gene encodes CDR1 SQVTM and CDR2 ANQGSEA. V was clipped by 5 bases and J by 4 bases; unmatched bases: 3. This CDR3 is CSVRQGIYGYTF. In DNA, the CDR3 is TGCAGCGTTCGACAGGGGATCTATGGCTACACCTTC.

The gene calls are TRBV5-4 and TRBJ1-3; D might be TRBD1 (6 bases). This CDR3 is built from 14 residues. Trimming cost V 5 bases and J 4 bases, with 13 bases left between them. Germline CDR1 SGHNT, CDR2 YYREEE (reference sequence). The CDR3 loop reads CASSYNGGGNTIYF. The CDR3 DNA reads TGTGCCAGCAGTTACAACGGGGGCGGAAACACCATATATTTT.

The CDR3 bases are TGTGCCAGCTCACCACGGACTAGCGGGGGGAATGAGCAGTTCTTC. Translating it yields CASSPRTSGGNEQFF. The chain employs TRBV18 and TRBJ2-1; the match to TRBD2 covers 14 bases. V lost 1 base and J lost 7; bases outside the gene matches: 0. Germline V CDR1 and CDR2: KGHSH, LQKENI. The CDR3 is made up of 15 amino acids.

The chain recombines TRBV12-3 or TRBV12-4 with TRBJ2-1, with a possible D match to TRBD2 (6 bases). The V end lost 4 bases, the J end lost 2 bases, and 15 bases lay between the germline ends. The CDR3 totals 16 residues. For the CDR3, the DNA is TGTGCCAGCAGTTCCCCGACTAGGAACCCCTACAATGAGCAGTTCTTC. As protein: CASSSPTRNPYNEQFF.

The DNA of the CDR3 is TGTGCCAGTAGTAGGCAAGGGGGCCCTTCAACCGGGGAGCTGTTTTTT. This codes for CASSRQGGPSTGELFF. This sequence joins TRBV19 and TRBJ2-2, with 7 bases lining up with TRBD1. V dropped 4 bases and J dropped 5; count of bases not matched to a gene: 10. Germline V lookup: CDR1 LNHDA, CDR2 SQIVND (reference sequence). The CDR3 spans 16 residues.

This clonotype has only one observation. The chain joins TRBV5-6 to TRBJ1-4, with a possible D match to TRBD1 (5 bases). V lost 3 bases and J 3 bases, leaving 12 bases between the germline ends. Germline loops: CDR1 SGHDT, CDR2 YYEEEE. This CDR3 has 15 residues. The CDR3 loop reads CASSSQGGANEKLFF. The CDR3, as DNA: TGTGCCAGCAGCTCCCAGGGAGGGGCTAATGAAAAACTGTTTTTT.

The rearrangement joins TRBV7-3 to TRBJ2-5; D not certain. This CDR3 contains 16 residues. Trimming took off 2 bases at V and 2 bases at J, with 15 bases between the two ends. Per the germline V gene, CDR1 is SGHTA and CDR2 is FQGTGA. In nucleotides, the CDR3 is TGTGCCAGCAGCTTATTCGGCCGGGCGGCGCAAGAGACCCAGTACTTC. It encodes CASSLFGRAAQETQYF.

In DNA form, the CDR3 reads TGTGCCAGCAGTTTCGGGGATCTAGGGGGAGGTGAGCAGTTCTTC. Translation: CASSFGDLGGGEQFF. The J gene is TRBJ2-1, the V gene TRBV12-3 or TRBV12-4, with D possibly being TRBD1 or TRBD2 (6 bases each). Trimming took off 3 bases at V and 9 bases at J, with 18 bases between the two ends. This CDR3 is built from 15 residues.

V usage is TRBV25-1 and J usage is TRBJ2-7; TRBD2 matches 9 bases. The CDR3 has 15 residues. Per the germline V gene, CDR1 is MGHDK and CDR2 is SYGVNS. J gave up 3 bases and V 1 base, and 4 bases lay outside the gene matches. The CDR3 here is CASSELGTSNYEQYF. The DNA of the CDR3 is TGTGCCAGCAGTGAATTAGGGACTAGCAACTACGAGCAGTACTTC.

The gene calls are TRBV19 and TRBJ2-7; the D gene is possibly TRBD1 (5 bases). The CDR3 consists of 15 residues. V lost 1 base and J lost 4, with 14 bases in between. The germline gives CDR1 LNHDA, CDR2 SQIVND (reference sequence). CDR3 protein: CASSIAVGQGYEQYF. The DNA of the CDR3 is TGTGCCAGTAGTATAGCGGTCGGGCAGGGATACGAGCAGTACTTC.

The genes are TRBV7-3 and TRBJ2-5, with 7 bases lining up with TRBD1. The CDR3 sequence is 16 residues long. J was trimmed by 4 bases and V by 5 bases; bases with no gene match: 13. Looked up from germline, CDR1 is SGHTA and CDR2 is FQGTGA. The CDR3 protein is CASSPSSDRAAETQYF. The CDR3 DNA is TGTGCCAGCAGCCCCTCCTCCGACAGGGCGGCAGAGACCCAGTACTTC.

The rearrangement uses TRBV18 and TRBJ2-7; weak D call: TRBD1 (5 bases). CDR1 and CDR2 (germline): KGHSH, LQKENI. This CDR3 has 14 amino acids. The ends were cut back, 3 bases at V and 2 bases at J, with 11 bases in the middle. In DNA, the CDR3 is TGTGCCAGCTCACCTTCTACAGGTACCTACGAGCAGTACTTC. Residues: CASSPSTGTYEQYF.

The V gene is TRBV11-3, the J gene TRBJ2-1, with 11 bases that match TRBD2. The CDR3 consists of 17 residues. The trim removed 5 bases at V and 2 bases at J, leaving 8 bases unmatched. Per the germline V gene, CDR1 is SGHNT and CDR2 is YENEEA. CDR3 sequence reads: CASSPRAGLAAYNEQFF. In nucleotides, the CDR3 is TGTGCCAGCAGCCCCCGGGCGGGACTAGCGGCCTACAATGAGCAGTTCTTC. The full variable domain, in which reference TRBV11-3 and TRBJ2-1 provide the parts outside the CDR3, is EAGVVQSPRYKIIEKKQPVAFWCNPISGHNTLYWYLQNLGQGPELLIRYENEEAVDDSQLPKDRFSAERLKGVDSTLKIQPAELGDSAVYLCASSPRAGLAAYNEQFFGPGTRLTVL.

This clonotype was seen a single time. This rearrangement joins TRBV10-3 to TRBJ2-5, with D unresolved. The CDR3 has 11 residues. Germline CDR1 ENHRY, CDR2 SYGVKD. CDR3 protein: CACRDQETQYF. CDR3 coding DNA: TGTGCGTGTCGGGACCAAGAGACCCAGTACTTC.